Listed below are T cell receptor beta chains from one sample, sequenced in a study of blood T cells in healthy people across ages. MiXCR, run by TCRdb on the 5' RACE reads, gives a single entry per CDR3 protein. Altogether approximately 1,000,000 distinct CDR3 sequences are present, 45% being singletons, with the ten largest covering approximately 17%. The sample comprised blood. These TCRs come from a woman aged 60-75 years in good health. Both conserved end residues are part of each CDR3. Fields, in order: clone size, V gene, J gene, D gene, CDR3 DNA, CDR3 protein. A D gene is named only where the DNA matches it firmly. Only some rows state a clone size, as once, few, many or a class for expanded clones.

abundance: .
v_gene: TRBV29-1
j_gene: TRBJ1-2
d_gene: TRBD1
CDR3nt: TGCAGCGTTGAAGACGGCAGGGGGTATGGCTACACCTTC
CDR3aa: CSVEDGRGYGYTF

abundance: .
v_gene: TRBV20-1
j_gene: TRBJ1-4
d_gene: .
CDR3nt: TGCAGTGCAGATCACAGGGTGGGGAGTGAAAAACTGTTTTTT
CDR3aa: CSADHRVGSEKLFF

abundance: .
v_gene: TRBV20-1
j_gene: TRBJ2-5
d_gene: .
CDR3nt: TGCAGTGCTAGAGTGGACCCCAGAGAGACCCAGTACTTC
CDR3aa: CSARVDPRETQYF

abundance: .
v_gene: TRBV9
j_gene: TRBJ2-3
d_gene: TRBD2
CDR3nt: TGTGCCAGCAGCTCTCTAGCGGGGCTACTAGATACGCAGTATTTT
CDR3aa: CASSSLAGLLDTQYF

abundance: .
v_gene: TRBV7-2
j_gene: TRBJ2-1
d_gene: .
CDR3nt: TGTGCCAGCACCCACGACGGTGTTTATCCGTACAATGAGCAGTTCTTC
CDR3aa: CASTHDGVYPYNEQFF

abundance: few
v_gene: TRBV20-1
j_gene: TRBJ2-1
d_gene: TRBD2
CDR3nt: TGCAGTGCTAAATTTAGCGGGAGGGCCTTTTATCGCAATGAGCAGTTCTTC
CDR3aa: CSAKFSGRAFYRNEQFF

abundance: .
v_gene: TRBV2
j_gene: TRBJ2-4
d_gene: TRBD2
CDR3nt: TGTGCCAGTAGCGGGGAGAAAAACATTCAGTACTTC
CDR3aa: CASSGEKNIQYF

abundance: .
v_gene: TRBV12-3/TRBV12-4
j_gene: TRBJ2-5
d_gene: .
CDR3nt: TGTGCCAGCAGTCCCACGAGCAGGCAAGAGACCCAGTACTTC
CDR3aa: CASSPTSRQETQYF

abundance: .
v_gene: TRBV7-8
j_gene: TRBJ2-7
d_gene: TRBD2
CDR3nt: TGTGCCAGCAGCTCCTTAGCGGGTCGGGTCGAGCAGTACTTC
CDR3aa: CASSSLAGRVEQYF

abundance: few
v_gene: TRBV12-3/TRBV12-4
j_gene: TRBJ2-3
d_gene: TRBD2
CDR3nt: TGTGCCAGCAGTGCCCGACTAGCGGGAGATGAAGATACGCAGTATTTT
CDR3aa: CASSARLAGDEDTQYF

abundance: many
v_gene: TRBV29-1
j_gene: TRBJ2-1
d_gene: .
CDR3nt: TGCAGCGTTGAGGAAGCACTCTCTGCCTACAATGAGCAGTTCTTC
CDR3aa: CSVEEALSAYNEQFF

abundance: .
v_gene: TRBV2
j_gene: TRBJ1-6
d_gene: .
CDR3nt: TGTGCCAGCACTCTCAACAGGGAACAGTCACCCCTCCACTTT
CDR3aa: CASTLNREQSPLHF

abundance: .
v_gene: TRBV24-1
j_gene: TRBJ2-2
d_gene: TRBD2
CDR3nt: TGTGCCACCCAGACTAGCGGGAGTCACACCGGGGAGCTGTTTTTT
CDR3aa: CATQTSGSHTGELFF

abundance: .
v_gene: TRBV5-1
j_gene: TRBJ2-1
d_gene: TRBD2
CDR3nt: TGCGCCAGCAGGCTTGGAATAGCGGGATACCCCAATGAGCAGTTCTTC
CDR3aa: CASRLGIAGYPNEQFF

abundance: .
v_gene: TRBV27
j_gene: TRBJ2-7
d_gene: TRBD2
CDR3nt: TGTGCCTCGTACGGGAGGGCTTTCGAGCAGTACTTC
CDR3aa: CASYGRAFEQYF

abundance: few
v_gene: TRBV9
j_gene: TRBJ2-6
d_gene: .
CDR3nt: TGTGCCAGCAGCGCAGACCGCGGGGTCGGGGCCAACGTCCTGACTTTC
CDR3aa: CASSADRGVGANVLTF

abundance: many
v_gene: TRBV6-2/TRBV6-3
j_gene: TRBJ2-5
d_gene: .
CDR3nt: TGTGCCAGCAGTTACCTAGAGACCCAGTACTTC
CDR3aa: CASSYLETQYF

abundance: .
v_gene: TRBV28
j_gene: TRBJ1-3
d_gene: .
CDR3nt: TGTGCCAGCAGTGATCGGGACCAGCCTGGAAACACCATATATTTT
CDR3aa: CASSDRDQPGNTIYF

abundance: .
v_gene: TRBV27
j_gene: TRBJ1-6
d_gene: TRBD1
CDR3nt: TGTGCCAGCAGGGGGACAGGCAGCACCAGACTCCACTTT
CDR3aa: CASRGTGSTRLHF

abundance: .
v_gene: TRBV4-1
j_gene: TRBJ2-7
d_gene: .
CDR3nt: TGCGCCAGCAGCCAAGCCGGGGCAGCTCGCTACGAGCAGTACTTC
CDR3aa: CASSQAGAARYEQYF

abundance: .
v_gene: TRBV6-5
j_gene: TRBJ1-1
d_gene: TRBD1
CDR3nt: TGTGCCAGCAGTCCACAGGGGGGGAACACTGAAGCTTTCTTT
CDR3aa: CASSPQGGNTEAFF

abundance: few
v_gene: TRBV5-1
j_gene: TRBJ2-5
d_gene: TRBD2
CDR3nt: TGCGCCAGCAGCTTGGTAACTAGCGGGAAAGAGACCCAGTACTTC
CDR3aa: CASSLVTSGKETQYF

abundance: .
v_gene: TRBV6-1
j_gene: TRBJ1-2
d_gene: TRBD1
CDR3nt: TGTGCCAGCAGTGAAGTAAGGGGGCCCTATGGCTACACCTTC
CDR3aa: CASSEVRGPYGYTF

abundance: few
v_gene: TRBV2
j_gene: TRBJ2-4
d_gene: .
CDR3nt: TGTGCCAGCAGTGAAGGGGGAGCCAAAAACATTCAGTACTTC
CDR3aa: CASSEGGAKNIQYF

abundance: .
v_gene: TRBV20-1
j_gene: TRBJ2-5
d_gene: .
CDR3nt: TGCAGTGCCAGAGGGCCCCGGGGGGAGACCCAGTACTTC
CDR3aa: CSARGPRGETQYF

abundance: .
v_gene: TRBV27
j_gene: TRBJ2-1
d_gene: TRBD2
CDR3nt: TGTGCCAGCAGCGTCTCACGACTAGCGGATTACAATGAGCAGTTCTTC
CDR3aa: CASSVSRLADYNEQFF

abundance: once
v_gene: TRBV10-2
j_gene: TRBJ2-7
d_gene: TRBD1
CDR3nt: TGCGCCAGCAGTGTAAGGGGACAGGGCGACGAGCAGTACTTC
CDR3aa: CASSVRGQGDEQYF

abundance: .
v_gene: TRBV20-1
j_gene: TRBJ1-5
d_gene: .
CDR3nt: TGCAGTGCGCGGAACCAGGGAGGCAGCAATCAGCCCCAGCATTTT
CDR3aa: CSARNQGGSNQPQHF

abundance: once
v_gene: TRBV24-1
j_gene: TRBJ1-1
d_gene: .
CDR3nt: TGTGCCACCAGGACTTCCGGGGCTAACACTGAAGCTTTCTTT
CDR3aa: CATRTSGANTEAFF

abundance: .
v_gene: TRBV11-2
j_gene: TRBJ2-1
d_gene: .
CDR3nt: TGTGCCAGCAGCTTAGGCCCCACAGGGCCCTACAATGAGCAGTTCTTC
CDR3aa: CASSLGPTGPYNEQFF

abundance: .
v_gene: TRBV2
j_gene: TRBJ2-4
d_gene: TRBD2
CDR3nt: TGTGCCAGCAGTGAGACTAGCGGGGCACTAGCCAAAAACATTCAGTACTTC
CDR3aa: CASSETSGALAKNIQYF

abundance: .
v_gene: TRBV10-3
j_gene: TRBJ2-5
d_gene: .
CDR3nt: TGTGCCATCAGCCAAAATATAGGGTCACAAGAGACCCAGTACTTC
CDR3aa: CAISQNIGSQETQYF

abundance: .
v_gene: TRBV6-5
j_gene: TRBJ2-7
d_gene: .
CDR3nt: TGTGCCAGCAGCACTACTAGACTCTCCTACGAGCAGTACTTC
CDR3aa: CASSTTRLSYEQYF

abundance: few
v_gene: TRBV5-1
j_gene: TRBJ2-1
d_gene: TRBD2
CDR3nt: TGCGCCAGCAGCCCGACTAGCGCGTCCTACAATGAGCAGTTCTTC
CDR3aa: CASSPTSASYNEQFF

abundance: .
v_gene: TRBV7-9
j_gene: TRBJ2-7
d_gene: .
CDR3nt: TGTGCCAGCAGGATATTTAGGCCTGGGACACAACTCTACGAGCAGTACTTC
CDR3aa: CASRIFRPGTQLYEQYF

abundance: few
v_gene: TRBV7-3
j_gene: TRBJ2-5
d_gene: TRBD1
CDR3nt: TGTGCCAGCAGCTCAGGGACAGGGGGCTCCCAAGAGACCCAGTACTTC
CDR3aa: CASSSGTGGSQETQYF

abundance: .
v_gene: TRBV9
j_gene: TRBJ2-7
d_gene: .
CDR3nt: TGTGCCAGCAGCGACCGGGTTCAAGGCTACGAGCAGTACTTC
CDR3aa: CASSDRVQGYEQYF

abundance: .
v_gene: TRBV5-1
j_gene: TRBJ1-2
d_gene: TRBD1
CDR3nt: TGCGCCAGCTATTCCGGGACAGGGGTCGGCTACACCTTC
CDR3aa: CASYSGTGVGYTF

abundance: .
v_gene: TRBV3-1
j_gene: TRBJ1-4
d_gene: .
CDR3nt: TGTGCCAGCAGCCAAGGGGCAGGTCGTAATGAAAAACTGTTTTTT
CDR3aa: CASSQGAGRNEKLFF

abundance: many
v_gene: TRBV20-1
j_gene: TRBJ2-3
d_gene: .
CDR3nt: TGCAGTGCTATCCTCTGGGGCGGCACTAGCACAGATACGCAGTATTTT
CDR3aa: CSAILWGGTSTDTQYF

abundance: .
v_gene: TRBV7-9
j_gene: TRBJ2-1
d_gene: TRBD2
CDR3nt: TGTGCCAGCAGCGACGATAGCGGGACCAGTCTCAATGAGCAGTTCTTC
CDR3aa: CASSDDSGTSLNEQFF

abundance: .
v_gene: TRBV5-1
j_gene: TRBJ2-3
d_gene: TRBD2
CDR3nt: TGCGCCAGCAGCACCGGACTAGCGGGGGCCACAGATACGCAGTATTTT
CDR3aa: CASSTGLAGATDTQYF

abundance: .
v_gene: TRBV9
j_gene: TRBJ2-5
d_gene: .
CDR3nt: TGTGCCAGCAGCGTATCGGAATGGGAGACCCAGTACTTC
CDR3aa: CASSVSEWETQYF

abundance: .
v_gene: TRBV29-1
j_gene: TRBJ2-3
d_gene: TRBD1
CDR3nt: TGCAGCGGGGGACAGTCATACACAGATACGCAGTATTTT
CDR3aa: CSGGQSYTDTQYF

abundance: few
v_gene: TRBV18
j_gene: TRBJ2-7
d_gene: .
CDR3nt: TGTGCCAGCTCACCACCGGGGGTCGAGCAGTACTTC
CDR3aa: CASSPPGVEQYF

abundance: many
v_gene: TRBV9
j_gene: TRBJ2-7
d_gene: .
CDR3nt: TGTGCCAGCAGCGCTAGCTACCGTCCAGGAGTGGAGCAGTACTTC
CDR3aa: CASSASYRPGVEQYF

abundance: .
v_gene: TRBV11-2
j_gene: TRBJ1-1
d_gene: TRBD1
CDR3nt: TGTGCCAGCAGGATCGGGACAGCTATGAACACTGAAGCTTTCTTT
CDR3aa: CASRIGTAMNTEAFF

abundance: few
v_gene: TRBV29-1
j_gene: TRBJ2-3
d_gene: TRBD1
CDR3nt: TGCAGCGTTGAAGATCTTCGGCAGGACAGGGTGTCAGATACGCAGTATTTT
CDR3aa: CSVEDLRQDRVSDTQYF

abundance: .
v_gene: TRBV20-1
j_gene: TRBJ2-3
d_gene: TRBD2
CDR3nt: TGCAGTGCTAGAGATTCGGGGGGTACGCAGTATTTT
CDR3aa: CSARDSGGTQYF

abundance: .
v_gene: TRBV3-1
j_gene: TRBJ1-2
d_gene: .
CDR3nt: TGTGCCAGCAGCCAAGGGGACACCGCTAACTATGGCTACACCTTC
CDR3aa: CASSQGDTANYGYTF

abundance: .
v_gene: TRBV2
j_gene: TRBJ2-1
d_gene: .
CDR3nt: TGTGCCAGCAGTGAACGGCAGACCTACAATGAGCAGTTCTTC
CDR3aa: CASSERQTYNEQFF

abundance: few
v_gene: TRBV6-1
j_gene: TRBJ1-2
d_gene: .
CDR3nt: TGTGCCAGTAGTAACTCTTTCGGCGCCAGAGGCTACACCTTC
CDR3aa: CASSNSFGARGYTF